These 23 T cell receptor beta chains were sequenced from one sample in a study of blood T cells in healthy people across ages. A second PCR, run for about 6 to 11 cycles, used a sample-barcoded 5' primer plus a J-beta primer mix. TCRdb ran MiXCR on the 5' RACE reads and lists one entry per CDR3 protein. The sample has about 800,000 distinct CDR3 sequences, about 25% seen once. The sample was also reused in another study, on T cells of mothers and their children.

Specimen: blood. The receptors were sampled from a boy between 10 and 17 years old in good health.

In its sample, this clonotype was seen a few times. This sequence joins TRBV5-6 and TRBJ2-7; 9 bases agree with TRBD1. The CDR3 is 14 amino acids. Germline CDR1 SGHDT, CDR2 YYEEEE. J lost 6 bases, V lost 1 base, and 5 bases had no gene match. The CDR3, as DNA: TGTGCCAGCAGCTTGATGGGACAGGGATTCGAGCAGTACTTC. Its translation is CASSLMGQGFEQYF.

This clonotype was detected only a few times. The junction differs from germline at one of its ends, possibly a read error. V usage is TRBV5-1 and J usage is TRBJ1-1, with unresolved D. The CDR3 is 15 amino acids. CDR1 is SGHRS and CDR2 is YFSETQ in the germline V gene. CDR3 in DNA: TGCGCCAGCAGCTTGGCGAATATGCCCGACACTGAAGCCTTCTTT. Translated: CASSLANMPDTEAFF. The variable domain in full, completed from reference TRBV5-1 and TRBJ1-1, reads KAGVTQTPRYLIKTRGQQVTLSCSPISGHRSVSWYQQTPGQGLQFLFEYFSETQRNKGNFPGRFSGRQFSNSRSEMNVSTLELGDSALYLCASSLANMPDTEAFFGQGTRLTVV.

This clonotype was seen a handful of times. This rearrangement joins TRBV7-9 to TRBJ1-1; D not certain. Trimming took off 3 bases at V and 3 bases at J, with 11 bases between the two ends. The length of the CDR3 is 14 residues. Germline V gene sequence: CDR1 SEHNR, CDR2 FQNEAQ (reference sequence). The CDR3 DNA reads as TGTGCCAGCAGCTTGGAGGCTTTGGACACTGAAGCTTTCTTT. Its protein product is CASSLEALDTEAFF.

This clonotype showed up just once. The V gene is TRBV7-8, the J gene TRBJ2-7; either TRBD1 or TRBD2 may supply D (5 bases each). The V end lost 4 bases, the J end lost 2 bases, and 15 bases lay between the germline ends. The CDR3 runs to 15 residues. CDR1 is SGHVS and CDR2 is FQNEAQ in the germline V gene. The CDR3 DNA follows: TGTGCCAGCAGCTCGGGGACCCCGGACCCCTACGAGCAGTACTTC. Protein: CASSSGTPDPYEQYF.

About this clonotype itself: One end of the junction varies from germline; a read error may be responsible. V and J are TRBV9 and TRBJ2-5; 10 bases are shared with TRBD2. CDR1 SGDLS and CDR2 YYNGEE come from the germline V gene. The CDR3 length is 14 residues. CDR3 nucleotides: TGTGCCAGCAATCCTAGCGGGAGTGACGAGACCCAGCACTTC. It yields the protein CASNPSGSDETQHF.

CDR3 loop: CASSYNWPTYNEQFF. In nucleotides, the CDR3 is TGTGCCAGCAGTTACAACTGGCCGACCTACAATGAGCAGTTCTTC. The rearrangement joins TRBV6-2 or TRBV6-3 to TRBJ2-1; unclear D gene. This CDR3 spans 15 amino acids. Germline lookup yields CDR1 MNHEY and CDR2 SVGEGT. Trimming removed 2 bases at V and 2 bases at J, with 10 bases between.

This chain joins TRBV9 and TRBJ2-3; a weak D match, TRBD2 (5 bases). From germline, CDR1 is SGDLS and CDR2 YYNGEE. This CDR3 is 15 amino acids long. Trimming stripped 0 bases from V and 2 bases from J, with 10 bases between. For the CDR3, the DNA is TGTGCCAGCAGCGTAGCTCCCGGGAACACAGATACGCAGTATTTT. It specifies CASSVAPGNTDTQYF.

This clonotype was seen more than once but under ten times. This chain connects TRBV11-2 to TRBJ2-5; TRBD1 matches at 7 bases. J was trimmed by 2 bases and V by 2 bases; bases with no gene match: 2. The CDR3 is 14 amino acids. Germline CDR1 is SGHAT and CDR2 is FQNNGV. In DNA form, the CDR3 reads TGTGCCAGCAGCTTATGGGGACAGCAAGAGACCCAGTACTTC. Protein: CASSLWGQQETQYF.

V is TRBV29-1 and J is TRBJ1-1, with D hard to call. Looked up from germline, CDR1 is SQVTM and CDR2 is ANQGSEA. The CDR3 contains 13 residues. Trimming took 2 bases from V and 1 from J, leaving 8 bases between them. CDR3 protein: CSVESSGNTEAFF. The CDR3, as DNA: TGCAGCGTTGAATCGTCCGGGAACACTGAAGCTTTCTTT.

On this clonotype itself: Likely a read error: the CDR3 ends without its conserved phenylalanine or tryptophan. The chain has TRBV10-2 and TRBJ2-5, with 8 bases fitting TRBD2. There are 15 residues in the CDR3. CDR1 is WSHSY, CDR2 SAAADI, per germline. Trimming at V came to 3 bases and at J to 1 base, leaving 4 bases not matched to a gene. The chain's CDR3 is CASSEPGGPQETQYL. CDR3 DNA sequence: TGCGCCAGCAGTGAACCGGGAGGGCCCCAAGAGACCCAGTACCTC.

This clonotype was counted between two and nine times. The genes are TRBV3-1 and TRBJ2-5, with 10 nucleotides matching TRBD2. The end of the DNA is better explained by TRBJ2-1, so the J call may be wrong. CDR3 length equals 17 residues. CDR1 and CDR2 from the germline V gene are LGHDT and YNNKEL (reference sequence). Here the CDR3 reads CASSQVGAGGPYNEQFF. CDR3 bases: TGTGCCAGCAGCCAAGTCGGAGCGGGGGGGCCCTACAATGAGCAGTTCTTC.

Concerning this clonotype: One end of the junction is discordant with germline, which a read error may explain. The CDR3 loop is CASSYSYTQETQYF. CDR3 nucleotide sequence: TGTGCCAGCAGTTACTCTTACACCCAAGAGACCCAGTACTTT. The genes are TRBV6-5 and TRBJ2-5; D gene unclear. The CDR3 is 14 amino acids. CDR1 and CDR2 (germline): MNHEY, SVGAGI.

The J gene is TRBJ2-5, the V gene TRBV5-1; TRBD1 agrees at 10 bases. Per germline, CDR1 SGHRS and CDR2 YFSETQ. V was clipped by 0 bases and J by 5 bases; unmatched bases: 7. The CDR3 is made up of 16 amino acids. The DNA for the CDR3 is TGCGCCAGCAGCTTGGGCCGGGACAGGGGAAGCGAGACCCAGTACTTC. This translates into CASSLGRDRGSETQYF.

The rearrangement joins TRBV10-3 to TRBJ2-1, with 11 bases identical to TRBD1. The CDR3 covers 15 residues. The germline V gene encodes CDR1 ENHRY and CDR2 SYGVKD. V shed 3 bases, J shed 6 bases, and the junction held 4 bases outside the gene matches. CDR3: CAISDGQGASNEQFF. CDR3 sequence (DNA): TGTGCCATCAGTGATGGACAGGGGGCTTCCAATGAGCAGTTCTTC.

This clonotype was counted only a few times. The rearrangement joins TRBV20-1 to TRBJ2-1, with 8 bases aligning to TRBD2. V trimming: 3 bases; J trimming: 4 bases; junction bases outside the gene matches: 5. The CDR3 is made up of 14 amino acids. Germline CDR1 reads DFQATT; CDR2 reads SNEGSKA (reference sequence). CDR3 sequence (DNA): TGCAGTGCTAGGGGGGCTAGCGGGTACAATGAGCAGTTCTTC. The encoded protein is CSARGASGYNEQFF.

The chain uses TRBV7-8 and TRBJ2-2, with 9 bases aligning to TRBD1. V dropped 5 bases and J dropped 1; count of bases not matched to a gene: 8. The CDR3 is 17 residues long. Germline V gives CDR1 SGHVS, CDR2 FQNEAQ. This CDR3 reads CASSARDRVLNTGELFF. CDR3 nucleotides: TGTGCCAGCAGCGCAAGGGACAGGGTCTTGAACACCGGGGAGCTGTTTTTT.

The chain combines TRBV20-1 with TRBJ2-1, with D uncertain. Germline values: CDR1 DFQATT, CDR2 SNEGSKA (reference sequence). V lost 6 bases and J 0 bases, leaving 27 bases between the germline ends. This CDR3 has 19 amino acids. This CDR3 is CSAPTLTKRRLPSYNEQFF. CDR3 DNA sequence: TGCAGTGCCCCGACCCTTACTAAGCGCAGGTTACCCTCCTACAATGAGCAGTTCTTC.

The chain employs TRBV21-1 and TRBJ2-5; the listed D gene, TRBD1, was not tested against the DNA. TRBJ2-7 matches the DNA end more closely, so the J call is doubtful. TRBV21-1 is recorded as a pseudogene. This CDR3 contains 13 residues. The CDR3 loop is CANIRDRAYEQYF. DNA of the CDR3: TGTGCCAACATTCGGGACAGGGCCTACGAGCAGTACTTC.

This clonotype has at least ten counts. V gene TRBV4-3 combines with J gene TRBJ2-6, with TRBD2 as a possible D gene (6 bases). Per germline, CDR1 LGHNA and CDR2 YSLEER. V was trimmed by 4 bases and J by 0 bases, leaving 10 bases between them. This CDR3 is 16 amino acids long. This chain's CDR3 is CASSPQEGSGANVLTF. The CDR3 nucleotides are TGCGCCAGCAGCCCCCAGGAGGGCTCTGGGGCCAACGTCCTGACTTTC.

The CDR3 loop reads CASSYPRSGQVSGNTIYF. The CDR3 DNA reads TGTGCCAGCAGTTACCCGAGGAGCGGACAGGTCTCTGGAAACACCATATATTTT. The V and J genes are TRBV6-2 or TRBV6-3 and TRBJ1-3, with TRBD1 matching 7 bases. V was clipped by 2 bases and J by 0 bases; unmatched bases: 10. The CDR3 sequence is 18 residues long. Germline values: CDR1 MNHEY, CDR2 SVGEGT.

This clonotype was counted only a few times. This sequence joins TRBV9 and TRBJ1-2; 9 bases are a match to TRBD1. The CDR3 runs 14 residues. CDR1 SGDLS and CDR2 YYNGEE come from the germline V gene. The ends lost 5 bases at V and 4 bases at J; junction bases unmatched: 6. The DNA of the CDR3 is TGTGCCAGCAGTGCTGGACAGGGGATCTATGGCTACACCTTC. Translation: CASSAGQGIYGYTF.

This chain links TRBV12-3 or TRBV12-4 with TRBJ2-2; the D call may be TRBD1 or TRBD2 (7 bases each). V lost 5 bases and J 4 bases, leaving 14 bases between the germline ends. The CDR3 sequence is 15 residues long. The CDR3 nucleotides are TGTGCCAGCAGTCGGGGGGACAGAACCACCGGGGAGCTGTTTTTT. Its protein is CASSRGDRTTGELFF.

This clonotype was counted a few times. The CDR3 DNA reads as TGTGCCAGCAGCCGGGACAGGGACAACACCGGGGAGCTGTTTTTT. The encoded protein is CASSRDRDNTGELFF. This chain uses TRBV27 with TRBJ2-2; 9 bases match TRBD1. The ends lost 6 bases at V and 2 bases at J; junction bases unmatched: 4. Germline lookup yields CDR1 MNHEY and CDR2 SMNVEV (reference sequence). The CDR3 spans 15 residues.